This T cell receptor beta chain comes out of a study of cytomegalovirus exposure and HLA in healthy donors (dated by TCRdb to about 2017). With regard to the full study: According to a later analysis, one platform produced both the roughly 110 validation repertoires and the 666 repertoires of the first cohort. High-throughput TCR immunosequencing, statistical association of individual TCRs with disease status, and machine learning were combined to predict cytomegalovirus infection status. The study aimed to test whether signatures of past pathogen exposure could be identified by cataloging public T cell receptors. Besides the first cohort of 666 subjects, a separate validation cohort made up of around 120 different subjects was used.

Beyond this particular receptor, the publication reports: The validation cohort had no HLA typing available for a later analysis, so co-occurrence within that cohort was assessed over all 130 or so repertoires. The classifier was reported to diagnose cytomegalovirus status with high specificity and sensitivity in both the original and validation cohorts. In the study, about 150 TCR beta chains were listed as associated with cytomegalovirus. Three of the identified cytomegalovirus-associated TCR beta chains were confirmed in vitro to be specific for cytomegalovirus antigens. Across donors, most TCR sequences were observed very rarely, whereas some public TCRs were present in many individuals. A later analysis found that TCRs clustered in the first cohort also tended to co-occur in the roughly 120 validation repertoires, with 94% of cluster scores above 0. According to the authors, the approach could potentially be generalized to other disease states and immunological phenotypes.

A single count supports this clone. It lacks a known antigen. Qualities for individual bases were not recorded, and no much larger clone is one base off. Separate from the roughly 650-subject first cohort, the validation cohort of 120 subjects was the group to which the donors belonged. From the cysteine up to the phenylalanine, the CDR3 has a length of 14 residues. This entry keeps only the CDR3 DNA: 42 bases, framed from base 1. Trimming takes 3 bases from V and 1 base from J, and the germline ends sit 9 bases apart. The germline V gene supplies CDR1 SGHAT and CDR2 FQNNGV. The method was the immunoSEQ multiplex PCR assay. The authors' analysis ran thus. To diagnose cytomegalovirus status from the catalog of TCR beta chain sequences, a statistical classification framework was built. TCRdb obtained this table from immuneACCESS and retained in-frame rearrangements with V and J assigned. These tables miss some clones; where compared with another copy, unresolved V genes account for less than half of the shortfall, and the remainder is unexplained. Clone size and V and J calls were adopted from that table, with D and trimming inferred from the DNA. This sample comprises over 150,000 clones, 75% to 95% of them detected only once. Approximately 3% of the sample lies in the top ten.

Sequenced input: PBMCs. Rearrangement joined TRBV11-2 to TRBJ1-1; no confident D gene assignment can be made. The receptor was derived from a woman aged 18-29 years in good health and CMV-seropositive. The DNA sequence is given as TGTGCCAGCAGCTTGAGCCCGCCGAACACTGAAGCTTTCTTT. Its protein reads: CASSLSPPNTEAFF.